The sequence of this T cell receptor (beta chain) was determined in a study of blood T cell repertoires in COVID-19. Across the whole study: COVID-19 samples, acute and convalescent, were from the United States, Italy and Spain. PBMCs, B-cell-depleted T cells, or T cells provided the cDNA or gDNA that made up the material.

Original processing notes: How many nucleated cells were present was estimated from reference gene primer amplification. Only in-frame clones appear in the TCRdb table, and some are missing; sequencing was by immunoSEQ multiplex PCR. That table gives V, J and clone size, and the DNA gave D and trimming. This sample yields 90,000 or so clones, of which approximately 85% are seen a single time; around 4.1% belongs to the top ten. Germline values: CDR1 MNHEY, CDR2 SVGAGI. The trim removed 6 bases at V and 6 bases at J, leaving 3 bases unmatched. The CDR3 extends over 14 amino acids. Source material: peripheral blood. The chain employs TRBV6-5 and TRBJ1-5; 12 bases align to TRBD1. The clonotype originates from a man in his sixties with acute or convalescent COVID-19. The CDR3 sequence is CASSGTGGVQPQHF. In DNA, the CDR3 is TGTGCCAGCAGCGGGACAGGGGGCGTTCAGCCCCAGCATTTT.